Listed below are T cell receptor beta chains from one sample, sequenced in a study of blood T cell repertoires in COVID-19. The data were produced by immunoSEQ multiplex PCR, yet TCRdb's version contains in-frame clones alone and is incomplete. Among 250,000 to 300,000 clones listed, around 86% were seen once. The sequencing input was peripheral blood. These receptors all come from a man aged 45-65 years with acute or convalescent COVID-19. CDR3s include the opening cysteine and the closing phenylalanine or tryptophan. Fields, in order: D gene, clone size, J gene, V gene, CDR3 DNA, CDR3 protein. The D gene is left open where the match is weak. Some rows mark clone size as missing; the rest say once, few, many or name a class of expanded clone.

>.|.|TRBJ2-7|TRBV25-1
TGTGCCAGCAGTGAACCCCCAGGGAAGGGGTTATACGAGCAGTACTTC
CASSEPPGKGLYEQYF
>TRBD1|.|TRBJ2-2|TRBV5-1
TGCGCCAGCAGCCAACGTCCCGGGACAGGGGGCGGGGAGCTGTTTTTT
CASSQRPGTGGGELFF
>.|.|TRBJ1-1|TRBV5-1
TGCGCCAGCCAGTCCCAGGTGGGCGCTGAAGCTTTCTTT
CASQSQVGAEAFF
>.|.|TRBJ1-1|TRBV2
TGTGCCAGCAGTGGCCACCACAGGGCGCGGACTGAAGCTTTCTTT
CASSGHHRARTEAFF
>.|.|TRBJ1-4|TRBV30
TGTGCCTGGAGTCTCCGGTGGACAACTGAAAAACTGTTTTTT
CAWSLRWTTEKLFF
>TRBD1|.|TRBJ1-2|TRBV7-9
TGTGCCAGCAGCCGGGACAGCGCGGGTGGCTACACCTTC
CASSRDSAGGYTF
>.|.|TRBJ1-2|TRBV23-1
TGCGCCAGGTTAGGTCGCCGACAGGTCTCCTATGGCTACACCTTC
CARLGRRQVSYGYTF
>TRBD2|.|TRBJ2-3|TRBV10-2
TGCGCCAGCAGTCGGGGACTAGTACCAGATACGCAGTATTTT
CASSRGLVPDTQYF
>.|.|TRBJ2-5|TRBV11-2
TGTGCCAGCAGCTTAGAAGCAGGGTATTGGGAAGAGACCCAGTACTTC
CASSLEAGYWEETQYF
>.|.|TRBJ1-2|TRBV7-2
TGTGCCAGCAGCTTAGAGTACTTTAACTATGGCTACACCTTC
CASSLEYFNYGYTF
>.|.|TRBJ2-7|TRBV5-1
TGCGCCAGCAGCTTAGCCTCAGACATCACCGAGCAGTACTTC
CASSLASDITEQYF
>.|once|TRBJ2-7|TRBV2
TGTGCCAGCATAGGCGGCCTCTCCTACGAGCAGTACTTC
CASIGGLSYEQYF
>TRBD2|.|TRBJ2-5|TRBV4-2
TGTGCCAGCAGCACCCGGAGTTCTAGCGGGGGGGAGACCCAGTACTTC
CASSTRSSSGGETQYF
>.|medium-sized|TRBJ1-5|TRBV3-1/TRBV3-2
TGTGCCAGCAGCCAGTGGGGGGAAGAAAATCAGCCCCAGCATTTT
CASSQWGEENQPQHF
>TRBD2|.|TRBJ2-2|TRBV6-4
TGTGCCAGCAGAGCGGGGGGGGACACCGGGGAGCTGTTTTTT
CASRAGGDTGELFF
>TRBD1|.|TRBJ1-2|TRBV19
TGTGCCAGTAGTATAGGGGGACAGGGTTCCCTCACCTTC
CASSIGGQGSLTF
>.|once|TRBJ1-2|TRBV12-3/TRBV12-4
TGTGCCAGCAGCCCAACCTCCAGCTATGGCTACACCTTC
CASSPTSSYGYTF
>TRBD2|.|TRBJ2-5|TRBV5-1
TGCGCCAGCAGCTCTCCCGGGACTAGGGAGACCCAGTACTTC
CASSSPGTRETQYF
>.|.|TRBJ2-1|TRBV11-2
TGTGCCAGCACTATACTGAGCTCCTACAATGAGCAGTTCTTC
CASTILSSYNEQFF
>.|.|TRBJ1-6|TRBV7-8
TGTGCCAGCAGCTTAGGAATTGATAGCTCCTATAATTCACCCCTCCACTTT
CASSLGIDSSYNSPLHF
>.|.|TRBJ1-3|TRBV25-1
TGTGCCAGCAGTGAACCGACAGGTTTATTTGGAAACACCATATATTTT
CASSEPTGLFGNTIYF
>.|.|TRBJ1-3|TRBV4-1
TGCGCCAGCAGCCGGCCTGACTCTGGAAACACCATATATTTT
CASSRPDSGNTIYF
>.|.|TRBJ2-3|TRBV5-4
TGTGCCAGCAGCCCGGGACTAGATACGCAGTATTTT
CASSPGLDTQYF
>.|few|TRBJ1-1|TRBV2
TGTGCCAGCAGTGATACGGGGAAGACTGAAGCTTTCTTT
CASSDTGKTEAFF
>TRBD1|.|TRBJ2-5|TRBV6-6
TGTGCCAGCAGTCCCCTCTCCCCGGGACAGGGTTGGGAGACCCAGTACTTC
CASSPLSPGQGWETQYF
>.|once|TRBJ1-5|TRBV19
TGTGCCAGTAGTATCGTGACAGAAAGGTACGAGCCCCAGCATTTT
CASSIVTERYEPQHF
>.|.|TRBJ1-1|TRBV4-2
TGTGCCAGCAGCCAACCCAAGGCGCGCGGTGAAGCTTTCTTT
CASSQPKARGEAFF
>.|.|TRBJ1-1|TRBV2
TGTGCCAGCACCGGGGGGTCCACTGAAGCTTTCTTT
CASTGGSTEAFF
>.|.|TRBJ2-7|TRBV7-8
TGTGCCAGTCAGCTTAGCGGCTACGAGCAGTACTTC
CASQLSGYEQYF
>.|.|TRBJ1-1|TRBV29-1
TGCAGCGTCGGTTTGGAGGACACTGAAGCTTTCTTT
CSVGLEDTEAFF
>TRBD1|.|TRBJ2-7|TRBV9
TGTGCCAGCAGCCTCCAGGGGGCGAATCCCTACGAGCAGTACTTC
CASSLQGANPYEQYF
>TRBD1|.|TRBJ1-5|TRBV19
TGTGCCAGTAGTCGACAGGGGGCAGGGGGCAATCAGCCCCAGCATTTT
CASSRQGAGGNQPQHF
>.|.|TRBJ1-3|TRBV9
TGTGCCAGCAGCGTAGGAGAGGTAACTGGAAACACCATATATTTT
CASSVGEVTGNTIYF
>.|.|TRBJ1-1|TRBV12-3/TRBV12-4
TGTGCCAGCAGTTTCGGGGGGAGGACTGAAGCTTTCTTT
CASSFGGRTEAFF
>.|.|TRBJ1-2|TRBV6-5
TGTGCCAGCAGTCACGACAGATATGGCTACACCTTC
CASSHDRYGYTF
>TRBD2|.|TRBJ2-3|TRBV14
TGTGCCAGCAGCCAGTCGGGTGCGGGGGTGCAGTATTTT
CASSQSGAGVQYF
>TRBD1|.|TRBJ1-1|TRBV5-1
TGCGCCAGCAGCGGGACAGCGAACACTGAAGCTTTCTTT
CASSGTANTEAFF
>TRBD1|.|TRBJ1-1|TRBV18
TGTGCCAGCTCCCCGGTCCGGGACAGAGAAGCTTTCTTT
CASSPVRDREAFF
>.|.|TRBJ2-5|TRBV18
TGTGCCAGCTCACCCCGAGCGGCAGCCGACCAAGAGACCCAGTACTTC
CASSPRAAADQETQYF
>.|few|TRBJ1-1|TRBV21-1
TGTGCCAGCACGGGACAGCTGAACACTGAAGCTTTCTTT
CASTGQLNTEAFF
>.|.|TRBJ1-2|TRBV2
TGTGCCAGCAGTGGACAGAACTATGGCTACACCTTC
CASSGQNYGYTF
>.|.|TRBJ2-5|TRBV5-1
TGCGCCAGCAGCTTGAGGAGCGAGACCCAGTACTTC
CASSLRSETQYF